The rows below give T cell receptor beta chains drawn from one sample of a study of blood T cell repertoires in COVID-19. Clones were read by immunoSEQ multiplex PCR, and TCRdb kept only the in-frame ones, dropping some. The table records 200,000 to 300,000 clones, roughly 82% of them present only once. Input material: peripheral blood. These receptors all come from a woman aged 70-85 years with acute or convalescent COVID-19. CDR3s include the opening cysteine and the closing phenylalanine or tryptophan. The order of the fields is D gene, clone size, V gene, CDR3 length, J gene, CDR3 protein, CDR3 DNA. A D gene is named only where the DNA matches it firmly. A clone size is listed for some rows: how often the clone was seen (once, few, many), or a class if it is expanded.

TRBD1,once,TRBV2,15,TRBJ1-5,CASRDRDTSNQPQHF,TGTGCCAGCAGGGACAGGGATACTAGCAATCAGCCCCAGCATTTT
NA,NA,TRBV3-1/TRBV3-2,14,TRBJ1-4,CASSPGVPNEKLFF,TGTGCCAGCAGCCCGGGAGTCCCTAATGAAAAACTGTTTTTT
NA,few,TRBV2,11,TRBJ1-1,CASSVGLGAFF,TGTGCCAGCAGTGTGGGACTAGGGGCTTTCTTT
NA,NA,TRBV28,16,TRBJ1-2,CASSLGTFGPNYGYTF,TGTGCCAGCAGTTTGGGTACTTTTGGGCCAAACTATGGCTACACCTTC
NA,NA,TRBV4-2,15,TRBJ1-6,CASSQEQGLGSPLHF,TGTGCCAGCAGCCAAGAGCAGGGGTTAGGCTCACCCCTCCACTTT
TRBD2,NA,TRBV19,15,TRBJ2-5,CASSTPGGGRETQYF,TGTGCCAGTAGTACCCCCGGCGGGGGAAGAGAGACCCAGTACTTC
TRBD1,NA,TRBV2,15,TRBJ1-1,CASSVEGQPNTEAFF,TGTGCCAGCAGTGTAGAGGGACAGCCGAACACTGAAGCTTTCTTT
TRBD1,once,TRBV5-1,16,TRBJ1-1,CASSLTGTGMNTEAFF,TGCGCCAGCAGCTTAACCGGGACAGGGATGAACACTGAAGCTTTCTTT
TRBD1,NA,TRBV10-3,14,TRBJ1-5,CAAKEQGGNQPQHF,TGTGCCGCCAAAGAACAGGGGGGCAATCAGCCCCAGCATTTT
NA,NA,TRBV28,13,TRBJ1-1,CASSPGRGTEAFF,TGTGCCAGCAGTCCAGGGAGGGGTACTGAAGCTTTCTTT
TRBD2,NA,TRBV3-1/TRBV3-2,16,TRBJ2-5,CASSQGASGGQETQYF,TGTGCCAGCAGCCAAGGGGCTAGCGGGGGCCAAGAGACCCAGTACTTC
NA,NA,TRBV5-1,14,TRBJ1-2,CASSLQFGGDGYTF,TGCGCCAGCAGCTTGCAGTTTGGAGGCGATGGCTACACCTTC
NA,NA,TRBV7-9,13,TRBJ2-2,CASSLMATGELFF,TGTGCCAGCAGCTTAATGGCCACCGGGGAGCTGTTTTTT
TRBD2,NA,TRBV19,19,TRBJ2-4,CASSITGLAGGLAKNIQYF,TGTGCCAGTAGTATCACCGGACTAGCGGGGGGGCTAGCCAAAAACATTCAGTACTTC
TRBD1,NA,TRBV5-4,15,TRBJ1-1,CASTRTGALNTEAFF,TGTGCCAGCACCCGGACAGGGGCGCTCAACACTGAAGCTTTCTTT
NA,NA,TRBV11-1,12,TRBJ1-1,CASSLLGGEAFF,TGTGCCAGCAGCTTACTCGGGGGTGAAGCTTTCTTT
NA,NA,TRBV27,15,TRBJ2-6,CASSAGSSGANVLTF,TGTGCCAGCAGCGCAGGTTCCTCTGGGGCCAACGTCCTGACTTTC
NA,NA,TRBV6-5,16,TRBJ2-4,CASSYSGPGMENIQYF,TGTGCCAGCAGTTACTCGGGGCCAGGGATGGAAAACATTCAGTACTTC
NA,NA,TRBV18,13,TRBJ2-2,CASSPRSGGELFF,TGTGCCAGCTCACCTCGGTCGGGCGGGGAGCTGTTTTTT
NA,many,TRBV12-3/TRBV12-4,12,TRBJ1-6,CASTGTNSPLHF,TGTGCCAGTACAGGGACTAATTCACCCCTCCACTTT
TRBD1,NA,TRBV27,15,TRBJ1-2,CASSTRTGTNYGYTF,TGTGCCAGCAGTACCCGGACAGGGACTAACTATGGCTACACCTTC
NA,NA,TRBV3-1/TRBV3-2,15,TRBJ1-6,CASSQTGEDNSPLHF,TGTGCCAGCAGCCAAACAGGAGAGGATAATTCACCCCTCCACTTT
TRBD1,NA,TRBV5-1,14,TRBJ2-7,CASSWGQGFSEQYF,TGCGCCAGCAGCTGGGGACAGGGATTCTCCGAGCAGTACTTC
TRBD2,NA,TRBV6-5,16,TRBJ2-5,CASSYSGGGALETQYF,TGTGCCAGCAGTTACTCTGGCGGGGGGGCCTTAGAGACCCAGTACTTC
NA,NA,TRBV7-2,16,TRBJ1-3,CASSLTGPAIGNTIYF,TGTGCCAGCAGCTTAACAGGGCCCGCCATTGGAAACACCATATATTTT
NA,NA,TRBV5-6,16,TRBJ1-2,CASSFSQLGSNYGYTF,TGTGCCAGCAGCTTCTCACAGCTGGGTTCTAACTATGGCTACACCTTC
TRBD1,NA,TRBV19,19,TRBJ1-6,CASSLAGQGVLSYNSPLHF,TGTGCCAGTAGTCTTGCGGGACAGGGGGTACTGAGCTATAATTCACCCCTCCACTTT
TRBD2,NA,TRBV11-1,14,TRBJ2-1,CASSPRTSGGEQFF,TGTGCCAGCAGCCCCCGAACTAGCGGGGGAGAGCAGTTCTTC
NA,once,TRBV4-3,17,TRBJ2-2,CASSQSVGRGKTGELFF,TGCGCCAGCAGCCAGTCCGTGGGGCGGGGAAAAACCGGGGAGCTGTTTTTT
NA,NA,TRBV24-1,14,TRBJ1-4,CATSEGQLNEKLFF,TGTGCCACCAGTGAGGGGCAGCTAAATGAAAAACTGTTTTTT
NA,many,TRBV27,12,TRBJ1-1,CASSSGVTEAFF,TGTGCCAGCAGTTCGGGGGTGACTGAAGCTTTCTTT
NA,NA,TRBV19,14,TRBJ1-2,CASTALGGLYGYTF,TGTGCCAGTACCGCCTTGGGGGGATTGTATGGCTACACCTTC
NA,NA,TRBV12-5,14,TRBJ1-1,CASGRDGGNTEAFF,TGTGCTAGTGGTCGAGACGGGGGTAACACTGAAGCTTTCTTT
TRBD1,many,TRBV3-1/TRBV3-2,14,TRBJ1-6,CASRQGEKNSPLHF,TGTGCCAGCCGACAGGGGGAGAAAAATTCACCCCTCCACTTT
TRBD2,NA,TRBV7-2,15,TRBJ2-3,CASSLESGGPDTQYF,TGTGCCAGCAGCTTAGAAAGCGGGGGGCCAGATACGCAGTATTTT
TRBD1,NA,TRBV10-3,14,TRBJ1-3,CAISPGQSFNTIYF,TGTGCCATCAGCCCGGGACAGTCCTTCAACACCATATATTTT
NA,NA,TRBV2,13,TRBJ2-3,CASKVGGTDTQYF,TGTGCCAGCAAGGTAGGAGGCACAGATACGCAGTATTTT
NA,once,TRBV19,13,TRBJ1-2,CASSIGAGDGYTF,TGTGCCAGTAGTATAGGGGCAGGGGATGGCTACACCTTC
NA,NA,TRBV10-3,13,TRBJ1-4,CATRPPGNEKLFF,TGTGCCACCAGGCCTCCGGGTAATGAAAAACTGTTTTTT
NA,NA,TRBV3-1/TRBV3-2,14,TRBJ1-1,CASSQVGGNTEAFF,TGTGCCAGCAGCCAAGTAGGGGGGAACACTGAAGCTTTCTTT
NA,NA,TRBV9,13,TRBJ2-7,CASSFHPGVEQYF,TGTGCCAGCAGCTTTCATCCAGGGGTCGAGCAGTACTTC
TRBD1,NA,TRBV6-1,14,TRBJ1-1,CASSETGESTEAFF,TGTGCCAGCAGTGAGACAGGGGAGAGCACTGAAGCTTTCTTT
TRBD2,NA,TRBV5-1,15,TRBJ2-1,CASSFSGGAYNEQFF,TGCGCCAGCAGCTTTAGCGGGGGGGCCTACAATGAGCAGTTCTTC
NA,once,TRBV4-2,17,TRBJ2-4,CASSQDLGPEAKNIQYF,TGTGCCAGCAGCCAAGATCTAGGCCCTGAAGCCAAAAACATTCAGTACTTC
NA,NA,TRBV4-2,16,TRBJ2-1,CASSQATSMVQNEQFF,TGTGCCAGCAGCCAAGCGACTAGTATGGTCCAGAATGAGCAGTTCTTC
TRBD1,NA,TRBV7-9,14,TRBJ2-5,CASSTGQGQETQYF,TGTGCCAGCAGCACAGGACAGGGGCAAGAGACCCAGTACTTC
TRBD1,NA,TRBV7-2,15,TRBJ1-3,CASSLGQGAGNTIYF,TGTGCCAGCAGCTTAGGTCAGGGGGCTGGAAACACCATATATTTT
TRBD1,NA,TRBV19,14,TRBJ1-2,CASSIVAGGNGYTF,TGTGCCAGTAGTATCGTGGCAGGGGGCAATGGCTACACCTTC
NA,few,TRBV5-6,18,TRBJ1-4,CASSPASRQTATNEKLFF,TGTGCCAGCAGCCCCGCCAGCCGACAGACCGCAACTAATGAAAAACTGTTTTTT
TRBD1,NA,TRBV27,16,TRBJ1-5,CASMNMGTGLSQPQHF,TGTGCCAGCATGAATATGGGGACAGGGTTATCGCAGCCCCAGCATTTT
NA,NA,TRBV2,15,TRBJ1-5,CASRGGDLSNQPQHF,TGTGCCAGCCGTGGCGGGGACCTTAGCAATCAGCCCCAGCATTTT
TRBD1,NA,TRBV5-4,15,TRBJ1-1,CASSPIRGLNTEAFF,TGTGCCAGCAGCCCAATCAGGGGGCTGAACACTGAAGCTTTCTTT
NA,once,TRBV7-2,14,TRBJ1-2,CASSLDGQSRGYTF,TGTGCCAGCAGCTTAGATGGGCAGTCCCGTGGCTACACCTTC
TRBD1,many,TRBV6-5,15,TRBJ2-7,CASRGIRGQHYEQYF,TGTGCCAGCAGGGGCATTAGGGGACAGCACTACGAGCAGTACTTC